These 32 T cell receptor beta chains originate from one sample sequenced in a study of cytomegalovirus exposure and HLA in healthy donors. Researchers ran the PCR with 60 Vbeta and 13 Jbeta primers. Here immunoSEQ multiplex PCR was the method, and the copy in TCRdb shows in-frame clones only, minus some. Recorded for this sample: 150,000 to 200,000 clones. Sequenced material: PBMCs. Receptors were obtained from a woman aged 18 to 35 in good health and CMV-seropositive.

This sequence joins TRBV18 and TRBJ1-1; TRBD1 aligns across 7 bases. The CDR3 totals 15 residues. The V segment lost 3 bases and the J segment 7 bases; nucleotides outside the gene matches: 11. Germline values: CDR1 KGHSH, CDR2 LQKENI. The CDR3 loop reads CASSPYEAGGNEAFF. The CDR3 bases are TGTGCCAGCTCACCCTACGAGGCAGGGGGAAATGAAGCTTTCTTT.

The chain carries TRBV7-3 and TRBJ2-5; 8 bases agree with TRBD2. The V and J ends lost 5 bases and 5 bases, in that order; junction bases with no gene match: 13. CDR1 is SGHTA, CDR2 FQGTGA, per germline. This CDR3 is built from 16 residues. This CDR3 is CASSRGGRGGEETQYF. CDR3 nucleotides: TGTGCCAGCAGCCGGGGGGGCCGGGGTGGAGAGGAGACCCAGTACTTC. Complete variable domain (other parts from reference TRBV7-3 and TRBJ2-5): GAGVSQTPSNKVTEKGKYVELRCDPISGHTALYWYRQSLGQGPEFLIYFQGTGAADDSGLPNDRFFAVRPEGSVSTLKIQRTERGDSAVYLCASSRGGRGGEETQYFGPGTRLLVL.

The chain employs TRBV11-3 and TRBJ1-6; D is ambiguous. Trimming shortened V by 5 bases and J by 6 bases, and 14 bases separated the two germline ends. The CDR3 consists of 15 residues. Germline CDR1 reads SGHNT; CDR2 reads YENEEA. The DNA of the CDR3 is TGTGCCAGCAGCCCCTCCCCACGGGGTAATTCACCCCTCCACTTT. This codes for CASSPSPRGNSPLHF.

The chain has TRBV9 and TRBJ2-1; 7 positions agree with TRBD2. J was trimmed by 2 bases and V by 0 bases; bases with no gene match: 11. The CDR3 is made up of 18 amino acids. CDR1 is SGDLS and CDR2 is YYNGEE in the germline V gene. CDR3: CASSVETGAGTTYNEQFF. CDR3 nucleotide sequence: TGTGCCAGCAGCGTAGAAACTGGGGCGGGGACTACCTACAATGAGCAGTTCTTC.

The CDR3 sequence is CAWSGTGQVHFNYGYTF. The CDR3 region has the DNA TGTGCCTGGAGTGGGACGGGACAGGTCCACTTTAACTATGGCTACACCTTC. The chain recombines TRBV30 with TRBJ1-2; 8 nucleotides align to TRBD1. Germline CDR1 reads GTSNPN; CDR2 reads SVGIG (reference sequence). The junction had 11 bases not matched to a gene; V was cut back by 1 base and J by 1 base. CDR3 length equals 17 residues.

The V and J genes are TRBV30 and TRBJ2-7, with a weak D call TRBD2 (6 bases). Trimming took off 0 bases at V and 3 bases at J, with 15 bases between the two ends. This CDR3 has 15 residues. Germline V lookup: CDR1 GTSNPN, CDR2 SVGIG (reference sequence). The CDR3 region has the DNA TGTGCCTGGAGTGTAGGGACTGCCCTTTACTACGAGCAGTACTTC. Translated: CAWSVGTALYYEQYF.

The CDR3 nucleotides read TGTGCCAGCAGCTTATTTGGAGGGGCGCAGACTGAAGCTTTCTTT. This translates into CASSLFGGAQTEAFF. The genes are TRBV7-2 and TRBJ1-1; a weak D match, TRBD1 (5 bases). The V end was cut by 2 bases, the J end by 5 bases, with 15 bases between. The CDR3 has 15 residues. Looked up from germline, CDR1 is SGHTA and CDR2 is FQGNSA.

V is TRBV27 and J is TRBJ1-6; tentatively, D is TRBD1 (5 bases). The CDR3 extends over 14 amino acids. The germline V and J ends were trimmed by 4 bases and 6 bases, with 10 bases remaining between them. Per germline, CDR1 MNHEY and CDR2 SMNVEV (reference sequence). The CDR3 region is CASSWWGGNSPLHF. The CDR3 bases are TGTGCCAGCAGTTGGTGGGGCGGTAATTCACCCCTCCACTTT.

Here the CDR3 reads CASSTNRDRGTEAFF. CDR3 nucleotides: TGTGCCAGTAGTACTAACCGGGACAGGGGCACTGAAGCTTTCTTT. The J gene is TRBJ1-1, the V gene TRBV19, with TRBD1 matching over 10 bases. The CDR3 length is 15 residues. Per germline, CDR1 LNHDA and CDR2 SQIVND (reference sequence). V was clipped by 4 bases and J by 4 bases; unmatched bases: 6.

V gene TRBV6-1 combines with J gene TRBJ2-1; TRBD2 agrees at 14 bases. The germline V gene has CDR1 MNHNS and CDR2 SASEGT. The ends lost 7 bases at V and 6 bases at J; junction bases unmatched: 5. The CDR3 is 15 amino acids. This CDR3 reads CASTRLAGGFNEQFF. The CDR3 nucleotides read TGTGCCAGCACACGACTAGCGGGAGGGTTCAATGAGCAGTTCTTC.

The V and J genes are TRBV7-2 and TRBJ2-4; maybe TRBD2 (6 bases). Deletions cut 2 bases from V and 6 bases from J, with 17 bases between. The CDR3 totals 16 residues. Germline V lookup: CDR1 SGHTA, CDR2 FQGNSA. The CDR3, as DNA: TGTGCCAGCAGCTTACAAACGGGAGATTCGGGAAACATTCAGTACTTC. Translated, it gives CASSLQTGDSGNIQYF.

The CDR3 nucleotides are TGTGCCAGCAGCGCTGGGACTAGCGGGGTACCCTACGAGCAGTACTTC. Translated, it gives CASSAGTSGVPYEQYF. The V and J genes are TRBV9 and TRBJ2-7; 13 bases map to TRBD2. CDR1 is SGDLS, CDR2 YYNGEE, per germline. V dropped 3 bases and J dropped 2; count of bases not matched to a gene: 5. The CDR3 length is 16 residues.

As regards this clone: Other nucleotide sequences in the sample specify the same CDR3. The chain couples TRBV9 to TRBJ1-1, with D uncertain. Germline CDR1 and CDR2: SGDLS and YYNGEE. This CDR3 has 13 amino acids. V dropped 0 bases and J dropped 3 bases, with 6 bases sitting between them. CDR3 sequence: CASSVAGYTEAFF. The DNA for the CDR3 is TGTGCCAGCAGCGTAGCGGGTTACACTGAAGCTTTCTTT.

This chain joins TRBV6-1 and TRBJ1-1, with TRBD1 matching over 7 bases. J gave up 4 bases and V 6 bases, and 5 bases lay outside the gene matches. Germline lookup yields CDR1 MNHNS and CDR2 SASEGT. The CDR3 length is 13 residues. This chain's CDR3 is CASSGDRATEAFF. CDR3 nucleotide sequence: TGTGCCAGCAGCGGAGACAGGGCCACTGAAGCTTTCTTT.

The rearrangement joins TRBV12-5 to TRBJ2-5, with D maybe TRBD2 (5 bases). Trimming pared 3 bases from V and 9 bases from J, leaving 20 bases between. Germline V gene lookup returns CDR1 LGHNT and CDR2 FRNRAP. This CDR3 is built from 15 residues. The CDR3 coding sequence is TGTGCTAGTGGTTTTCCCGGATTAGCGAGTGAGGCCCAGTACTTC. Its protein product is CASGFPGLASEAQYF. The full variable domain, with the rest looked up from reference TRBV12-5 and TRBJ2-5, is DARVTQTPRHKVTEMGQEVTMRCQPILGHNTVFWYRQTMMQGLELLAYFRNRAPLDDSGMPKDRFSAEMPDATLATLKIQPSEPRDSAVYFCASGFPGLASEAQYFGPGTRLLVL.

The rearrangement joins TRBV11-2 to TRBJ1-6, with 9 bases identical to TRBD1. Germline CDR1 is SGHAT and CDR2 is FQNNGV. Trimming took 4 bases from V and 7 from J; bases not matched to a gene: 2. The CDR3 has 14 residues. CDR3 amino acids: CASSSQGANSPLHF. CDR3 nucleotides: TGTGCCAGCAGCTCACAGGGGGCAAATTCACCCCTCCACTTT.

The rearrangement uses TRBV10-3 and TRBJ2-2; 8 bases line up with TRBD1. The CDR3 length is 13 residues. Germline trimming cut 6 bases from V and 7 bases from J; bases unmatched to any gene: 4. Germline V gene sequence: CDR1 ENHRY, CDR2 SYGVKD. The CDR3 DNA reads as TGTGCCATCAGGCTAACAGGGGGCGGGGAGCTGTTTTTT. This gives the protein CAIRLTGGGELFF.

DNA for the CDR3: TGTGCCAGCAGCCAGAGCGGTAAAGGTGAGCAGTTCTTC. Translated, it gives CASSQSGKGEQFF. The chain recombines TRBV6-5 with TRBJ2-1, with a possible D match to TRBD2 (5 bases). There are 13 residues in the CDR3. CDR1 and CDR2 (germline): MNHEY, SVGAGI. Trimming cost V 6 bases and J 9 bases, with 15 bases left between them.

V gene TRBV7-9 combines with J gene TRBJ2-3; D unresolved. V lost 2 bases and J lost 6, with 6 bases in between. The CDR3 is 12 amino acids. CDR1 is SEHNR and CDR2 is FQNEAQ in the germline V gene (reference sequence). The CDR3 loop is CASSLILDTQYF. DNA for the CDR3: TGTGCCAGCAGCTTAATCTTGGATACGCAGTATTTT.

The chain uses TRBV5-1 and TRBJ1-1; 8 nucleotides line up with TRBD1. Losses at the gene ends were 4 bases for V and 2 bases for J; bases not matched to a gene: 4. Germline V gene data show CDR1 as SGHRS and CDR2 as YFSETQ. This CDR3 has 14 residues. CDR3 sequence: CASSLQGANTEAFF. CDR3 sequence (DNA): TGCGCCAGCAGCCTCCAGGGGGCCAACACTGAAGCTTTCTTT. The entire variable domain, with the rest obtained from reference TRBV5-1 and TRBJ1-1, is as follows: KAGVTQTPRYLIKTRGQQVTLSCSPISGHRSVSWYQQTPGQGLQFLFEYFSETQRNKGNFPGRFSGRQFSNSRSEMNVSTLELGDSALYLCASSLQGANTEAFFGQGTRLTVV.

The chain is built from TRBV6-4 and TRBJ2-1, with TRBD2 matching over 9 bases. J gave up 12 bases and V 3 bases, and 9 bases lay outside the gene matches. Germline-derived CDR1 and CDR2 are MRHNA and SNTAGT. The CDR3 has 14 amino acids. CDR3 sequence: CASSEFSGSSRQFF. The CDR3 DNA reads as TGTGCCAGCAGTGAGTTTAGCGGGAGCTCCAGGCAGTTCTTC.

The rearrangement joins TRBV10-1 to TRBJ2-5; maybe TRBD2 (5 bases). The tail of the sequence fits TRBJ2-7 better, so the J call may be wrong. Germline CDR1 is WNHNN and CDR2 is SYGVQD (reference sequence). The CDR3 contains 13 residues. The CDR3 region is CASSPGKSYEQYF. The DNA for the CDR3 is TGCGCCAGCAGTCCGGGAAAATCCTACGAGCAGTACTTC.

J is TRBJ1-2 and V is TRBV6-1; 7 nucleotides agree with TRBD1. The CDR3 sequence is 13 residues long. Trimming cost V 8 bases and J 4 bases; bases outside gene matches: 7. Germline CDR1 is MNHNS and CDR2 is SASEGT. Here the CDR3 reads CASEQGTFYGYTF. The CDR3 coding sequence is TGTGCCAGCGAACAGGGGACTTTCTATGGCTACACCTTC.

The J gene is TRBJ2-6, the V gene TRBV6-1; D not certain. The CDR3 length is 13 residues. The V gene lost 8 bases and the J gene lost 4 bases, with 9 bases spanning the gap. Germline-derived CDR1 and CDR2 are MNHNS and SASEGT. In DNA form, the CDR3 reads TGTGCCAGCGAAAGCCGAGGGGCCAACGTCCTGACTTTC. This gives the protein CASESRGANVLTF.

The chain has TRBV21-1 and TRBJ2-7; the D call in the table, TRBD2, was not verified against the DNA. TRBV21-1 is designated a pseudogene. The CDR3 totals 14 residues. For the CDR3, the DNA is TGTGCCAGCAACAAAGCCCTAGCCAGGCACGAGCAGTACTTC. This sequence encodes CASNKALARHEQYF.

The chain couples TRBV5-1 to TRBJ2-1, with D possibly being TRBD1 (6 bases). In germline, CDR1 is SGHRS, CDR2 YFSETQ. This CDR3 is built from 13 residues. V was clipped by 3 bases and J by 5 bases, with 9 bases between them. CDR3 bases: TGCGCCAGCAGCTCTGGACAGAACAATGAGCAGTTCTTC. It codes for CASSSGQNNEQFF.

The V call is TRBV13, the J call TRBJ2-7; 8 bases map to TRBD1. The CDR3 length is 15 residues. Germline V gene lookup returns CDR1 PRHDT and CDR2 FYEKMQ (reference sequence). V was clipped by 5 bases and J by 4 bases; unmatched bases: 10. The CDR3 protein is CASSPPGTGFYEQYF. The CDR3 DNA sequence: TGTGCCAGCAGCCCCCCCGGGACAGGTTTTTACGAGCAGTACTTC.

The gene calls are TRBV6-5 and TRBJ1-2; a possible D gene is TRBD1 (6 bases). V gave up 6 bases and J gave up 2 bases, with 10 bases separating them. Germline assignment: CDR1 MNHEY and CDR2 SVGAGI. The CDR3 runs 13 residues. CDR3 DNA sequence: TGTGCCAGCAGCTACGGGACAAACTATGGCTACACCTTC. It translates to CASSYGTNYGYTF.

V is TRBV4-1 and J is TRBJ2-1; 7 bases map to TRBD1. The CDR3 runs to 15 residues. In germline, CDR1 is MGHRA, CDR2 YSYEKL. The junction had 7 bases not matched to a gene; V was cut back by 4 bases and J by 4 bases. CDR3 sequence: CASSLVGTDYNEQFF. In DNA, the CDR3 is TGCGCCAGCAGCCTAGTAGGGACAGATTACAATGAGCAGTTCTTC.

V gene TRBV11-2 combines with J gene TRBJ2-4, with 9 positions matching TRBD2. V was clipped by 1 base and J by 3 bases; unmatched bases: 10. This CDR3 contains 18 residues. Germline CDR1 reads SGHAT; CDR2 reads FQNNGV. The CDR3: CASSLGGGRGGSKNIQYF. The CDR3 DNA reads as TGTGCCAGCAGCTTAGGTGGCGGGAGGGGGGGAAGCAAAAACATTCAGTACTTC.

The V call is TRBV6-6, the J call TRBJ2-2, with D possibly being TRBD1 (6 bases). Germline V gene data show CDR1 as MNHNY and CDR2 as SVGAGI (reference sequence). Trimming left V 2 bases short and J 4 bases short, with 11 bases between. The CDR3 covers 15 residues. The CDR3 loop is CASSYGRGSTGELFF. The DNA for the CDR3 is TGTGCCAGCAGTTACGGCAGGGGTAGCACCGGGGAGCTGTTTTTT.

The chain uses TRBV6-1 and TRBJ1-2, with D possibly matching TRBD1 (5 bases). The CDR3 runs to 14 residues. Deletions cut 6 bases from V and 5 bases from J, with 16 bases between. Germline V gene sequence: CDR1 MNHNS, CDR2 SASEGT. CDR3 DNA sequence: TGTGCCAGCAGCCCTGGGGCAGGGCGGTATGGCTACACCTTC. Protein product: CASSPGAGRYGYTF.